Each of the 28 T cell receptor beta chains below was sequenced from the same sample in a study of T cell repertoires in cytomegalovirus infection. One entry per CDR3 protein, called by TCRdb with MiXCR from the reads. The top ten clones hold under 15% of a sample with about 890,000 distinct CDR3 sequences, approximately 31% of them seen once. For these receptors, no antigen is known. The source material was cultured CD8+ T cells from PBMCs, sampled from culture after CMV antigen stimulation. The receptors were gathered from a human donor in good health (CMV status not recorded). Some clones in this sample may be carry-over from other donors' samples.

In this sample, this clonotype turned up many times. This rearrangement joins TRBV6-5 to TRBJ1-1, with 7 bases aligning to TRBD1. The CDR3 totals 13 residues. The V gene's germline CDR1 is MNHEY and CDR2 SVGAGI. V lost 7 bases, J lost 5 bases, and 7 bases stayed unmatched. CDR3 sequence: CASTPGGGTEAFF. For the CDR3, the DNA is TGTGCCAGCACCCCAGGGGGAGGGACTGAAGCTTTCTTT.

This rearrangement joins TRBV6-2 or TRBV6-3 to TRBJ1-6; the D gene is possibly TRBD1 (5 bases). The CDR3 length is 16 residues. Per germline, CDR1 MNHEY and CDR2 SVGEGT. The V end lost 4 bases, the J end lost 0 bases, and 10 bases lay between the germline ends. CDR3 sequence (DNA): TGTGCCAGCAGTTCTGACAGCCTCTCCTATAATTCACCCCTCCACTTT. Protein product: CASSSDSLSYNSPLHF.

The rearrangement joins TRBV7-8 to TRBJ1-4; 11 bases line up with TRBD1. Per the germline V gene, CDR1 is SGHVS and CDR2 is FQNEAQ. Trimming cost V 5 bases and J 4 bases; bases outside gene matches: 6. This CDR3 region has 16 residues. As DNA, the CDR3 is TGTGCCAGCAGCCCGGGGACAGGGGGTTTTAATGAAAAACTGTTTTTT. The encoded protein is CASSPGTGGFNEKLFF.

This clonotype has only a few counts. The chain joins TRBV20-1 to TRBJ2-7; 11 bases line up with TRBD2. The CDR3 consists of 15 residues. Germline loops: CDR1 DFQATT, CDR2 SNEGSKA (reference sequence). V shed 1 base and J 6 bases; nucleotides not matched to a gene: 8. The CDR3: CSARGPGLAVIEQYF. CDR3 nucleotides: TGCAGTGCTAGAGGCCCGGGACTAGCGGTAATCGAGCAGTACTTC.

The chain joins TRBV7-9 to TRBJ2-3; possible D gene TRBD2, 6 bases. V was trimmed by 0 bases and J by 5 bases, leaving 21 bases between them. The CDR3 is 18 residues long. Germline CDR1 is SEHNR and CDR2 is FQNEAQ (reference sequence). For the CDR3, the DNA is TGTGCCAGCAGCTTAGCGATGGGACTCCAGAGAGGCGAAGATACGCAGTATTTT. Protein product: CASSLAMGLQRGEDTQYF.

This clonotype was found many times. This rearrangement joins TRBV6-2 or TRBV6-3 to TRBJ1-1; D is ambiguous. Germline V CDR1 and CDR2: MNHEY, SVGEGT. The CDR3 extends over 11 amino acids. V shed 7 bases and J shed 1 base, with 4 bases lying between them. CDR3 sequence (DNA): TGTGCCAGCAAAGAGAACACTGAAGCTTTCTTT. Amino acid sequence: CASKENTEAFF.

This clonotype has just a few counts. This chain joins TRBV27 and TRBJ2-5; no definite D call. The germline V and J ends were trimmed by 6 bases and 2 bases, with 13 bases remaining between them. Germline V gene lookup returns CDR1 MNHEY and CDR2 SMNVEV (reference sequence). The CDR3 is 14 residues long. The CDR3 loop reads CASSPLAEQETQYF. The CDR3 nucleotides read TGTGCCAGCAGCCCGTTGGCGGAACAAGAGACCCAGTACTTC.

This clonotype was seen a few times. The V call is TRBV5-6, the J call TRBJ1-4; no clear D. The CDR3 runs to 15 residues. V shed 3 bases and J shed 2 bases, with 11 bases lying between them. Germline V lookup: CDR1 SGHDT, CDR2 YYEEEE. The CDR3 spells CASSSAGRTNEKLFF. CDR3 DNA: TGTGCCAGCAGCTCCGCCGGTAGGACTAATGAAAAACTGTTTTTT.

This chain uses TRBV19 with TRBJ2-2; D is uncertain. The CDR3 is made up of 15 amino acids. V shed 1 base and J shed 5 bases, with 11 bases lying between them. Germline assignment: CDR1 LNHDA and CDR2 SQIVND (reference sequence). The CDR3 loop reads CASSIVDTRTGELFF. Written as DNA, the CDR3 is TGTGCCAGTAGTATAGTAGACACTCGGACCGGGGAGCTGTTTTTT.

This clonotype has only a few counts. The chain recombines TRBV2 with TRBJ2-2; no clear D gene. Germline assignment: CDR1 SNHLY and CDR2 FYNNEI. The CDR3 consists of 19 residues. V was cut by 7 bases and J by 0 bases, with 24 bases left in between. CDR3 residues: CASKVDRIVATANTGELFF. In DNA, the CDR3 is TGTGCCAGCAAGGTCGATCGTATCGTGGCCACCGCGAACACCGGGGAGCTGTTTTTT. The full variable domain, in which reference TRBV2 and TRBJ2-2 provide the parts outside the CDR3, is EPEVTQTPSHQVTQMGQEVILRCVPISNHLYFYWYRQILGQKVEFLVSFYNNEISEKSEIFDDQFSVERPDGSNFTLKIRSTKLEDSAMYFCASKVDRIVATANTGELFFGEGSRLTVL.

The sample holds a few counts of this clonotype. V usage is TRBV28 and J usage is TRBJ1-3; unclear D gene. Germline CDR1 and CDR2: MDHEN and SYDVKM. There are 11 residues in the CDR3. Trimming took 6 bases from V and 3 from J, leaving 3 bases between them. DNA of the CDR3: TGTGCCAGCAGAATTGGAAACACCATATATTTT. This codes for CASRIGNTIYF.

The chain is built from TRBV25-1 and TRBJ1-2; tentatively, D is TRBD1 (5 bases). V lost 1 base to trimming and J lost 4 bases, with 10 bases between them. There are 14 residues in the CDR3. The germline V gene has CDR1 MGHDK and CDR2 SYGVNS. CDR3 region: CASSEFAGGYGYTF. In DNA, the CDR3 is TGTGCCAGCAGTGAATTCGCGGGGGGCTATGGCTACACCTTC.

The chain joins TRBV7-9 to TRBJ1-1, with 8 bases identical to TRBD1. J gave up 4 bases and V 3 bases, and 4 bases lay outside the gene matches. Germline V gene lookup returns CDR1 SEHNR and CDR2 FQNEAQ (reference sequence). The CDR3 is made up of 14 amino acids. CDR3 residues: CASSLTGEATEAFF. CDR3 bases: TGTGCCAGCAGCTTGACAGGGGAGGCCACTGAAGCTTTCTTT.

A note on this clonotype: A much larger clone differs from this one at a single base, so this may be a read error. CDR3 DNA sequence: TGTGTCAGCAGCTTTGGAGGGGACGAAGCTTTCTTT. It encodes CVSSFGGDEAFF. This sequence joins TRBV7-9 and TRBJ1-1; weak D call: TRBD1 (5 bases). The CDR3 spans 12 residues. Germline lookup yields CDR1 SEHNR and CDR2 FQNEAQ (reference sequence).

This clonotype was counted a single time. The chain uses TRBV6-4 and TRBJ1-2; TRBD1 agrees at 7 bases. CDR1 and CDR2 from the germline V gene are MRHNA and SNTAGT. This CDR3 comprises 16 residues. Trimming cost V 5 bases and J 5 bases; bases outside gene matches: 14. The CDR3 spells CASSQTRDSAIYGYTF. The CDR3 DNA is TGTGCCAGCAGTCAGACCCGGGACAGTGCGATTTATGGCTACACCTTC.

This clonotype was seen many times. The J gene is TRBJ1-6, the V gene TRBV7-6, with 10 bases identical to TRBD1. This CDR3 spans 19 amino acids. Germline CDR1 is SGHVS and CDR2 is FNYEAQ. The ends lost 4 bases at V and 8 bases at J; junction bases unmatched: 17. As DNA, the CDR3 is TGTGCCAGCAGCTCAGAGCGGGGAACCGGGACAGGGGCATATTCACCCCTCCACTTT. This sequence encodes CASSSERGTGTGAYSPLHF.

This clonotype was detected ten times or more. This chain joins TRBV28 and TRBJ1-2, with 7 bases lining up with TRBD1. The CDR3 spans 14 residues. In germline, CDR1 is MDHEN, CDR2 SYDVKM. V lost 5 bases to trimming and J lost 2 bases; unmatched junction nucleotides: 5. The CDR3 protein is CASSPQGQNYGYTF. CDR3 in DNA: TGTGCCAGCAGTCCACAGGGACAGAACTATGGCTACACCTTC.

CDR3 loop: CASRDTTGGTSNTGELFF. The CDR3 bases are TGTGCCAGCAGGGACACTACAGGGGGAACCTCGAACACCGGGGAGCTGTTTTTT. The J gene is TRBJ2-2, the V gene TRBV7-9; 8 bases match TRBD1. Germline trimming cut 6 bases from V and 0 bases from J; bases unmatched to any gene: 12. CDR1 and CDR2 from the germline V gene are SEHNR and FQNEAQ (reference sequence). The CDR3 runs 18 residues.

This clonotype was detected only a few times. In DNA, the CDR3 is TGTGCCAGCAGCATCGGACAGGGAATTGAAAAACTGTTTTTT. It yields the protein CASSIGQGIEKLFF. The genes are TRBV7-9 and TRBJ1-4; 8 positions agree with TRBD1. This CDR3 has 14 residues. Per the germline V gene, CDR1 is SEHNR and CDR2 is FQNEAQ (reference sequence). Trimming took 5 bases from V and 7 from J; bases not matched to a gene: 6. Full variable domain (remainder filled in from reference TRBV7-9 and TRBJ1-4): DTGVSQNPRHKITKRGQNVTFRCDPISEHNRLYWYRQTLGQGPEFLTYFQNEAQLEKSRLLSDRFSAERPKGSFSTLEIQRTEQGDSAMYLCASSIGQGIEKLFFGSGTQLSVL.

This clonotype was counted between two and nine times. The rearrangement links TRBV7-9 to TRBJ2-7; TRBD1 matches 7 bases. The V and J ends lost 5 bases and 3 bases, in that order; junction bases with no gene match: 4. The CDR3 contains 13 residues. CDR1 is SEHNR and CDR2 is FQNEAQ in the germline V gene (reference sequence). The CDR3 sequence is CASSIQGYYEQYF. CDR3 DNA: TGTGCCAGCAGCATACAGGGGTACTACGAGCAGTACTTC. Looking up the rest from reference TRBV7-9 and TRBJ2-7 gives the full variable domain: DTGVSQNPRHKITKRGQNVTFRCDPISEHNRLYWYRQTLGQGPEFLTYFQNEAQLEKSRLLSDRFSAERPKGSFSTLEIQRTEQGDSAMYLCASSIQGYYEQYFGPGTRLTVT.

In its sample, this clonotype was seen a few times. The V and J genes are TRBV7-3 and TRBJ2-3; D is possibly TRBD1 (5 bases). Germline lookup yields CDR1 SGHTA and CDR2 FQGTGA. V shed 1 base and J shed 1 base, with 9 bases lying between them. The CDR3 has 15 residues. Here the CDR3 DNA reads TGTGCCAGCAGCTTAAACGGCAGGGGCACAGATACGCAGTATTTT. Translation gives CASSLNGRGTDTQYF.

The table lists this clonotype with a few counts. CDR3 in amino acids: CASSLVIGGPYNEQFF. CDR3 DNA sequence: TGTGCCAGCAGCTTAGTGATAGGGGGCCCTTACAATGAGCAGTTCTTC. The chain uses TRBV7-6 and TRBJ2-1, with 7 bases fitting TRBD1. The trim removed 1 base at V and 4 bases at J, leaving 7 bases unmatched. Germline lookup yields CDR1 SGHVS and CDR2 FNYEAQ. CDR3 length: 16 residues. Full variable domain (outside the CDR3, taken from reference TRBV7-6 and TRBJ2-1): GAGVSQSPRYKVTKRGQDVALRCDPISGHVSLYWYRQALGQGPEFLTYFNYEAQQDKSGLPNDRFSAERPEGSISTLTIQRTEQRDSAMYRCASSLVIGGPYNEQFFGPGTRLTVL.

In the case of this clonotype: This may arise from a read error, as a much more abundant clone is one base away. The gene calls are TRBV12-3 or TRBV12-4 and TRBJ2-3; D gene uncertain. This CDR3 contains 11 residues. Deletions cut 7 bases from V and 6 bases from J, with 8 bases between. The CDR3 region is CASTLRDTQYF. The CDR3 nucleotides are TGTGCCAGCACCCTCCGGGATACGCAGTATTTT.

The chain has TRBV7-2 and TRBJ2-1, with D possibly being TRBD2 (6 bases). V lost 1 base and J 7 bases, leaving 14 bases between the germline ends. This CDR3 contains 15 residues. CDR1 and CDR2 (germline): SGHTA, FQGNSA. This CDR3 is CASSLEFSAGNEQFF. The CDR3 region has the DNA TGTGCCAGCAGCTTAGAGTTTAGCGCGGGGAATGAGCAGTTCTTC.

The table lists this clonotype with many counts. The chain couples TRBV7-9 to TRBJ2-1; 10 nucleotides agree with TRBD2. The CDR3 runs to 16 residues. Germline V CDR1 and CDR2: SEHNR, FQNEAQ (reference sequence). With 11 bases clipped from V and 10 bases from J, the junction kept 20 bases outside the gene matches. The CDR3 region has the DNA TGTGCCTTGGTAGCGGGGGGATTGAAGTACCCGGACGAGCAGTTCTTC. Translated: CALVAGGLKYPDEQFF.

This clonotype has just a few counts. This chain joins TRBV12-3 or TRBV12-4 and TRBJ2-1, with D maybe TRBD1 (6 bases). The CDR3 runs 12 residues. V dropped 5 bases and J dropped 7 bases, with 9 bases sitting between them. In DNA form, the CDR3 reads TGTGCCAGCAGTACAGGGCGGAATGAGCAGTTCTTC. Protein: CASSTGRNEQFF.

This clonotype has more than one count but fewer than ten. V gene TRBV10-3 combines with J gene TRBJ2-1, with 9 nucleotides matching TRBD1. Germline assignment: CDR1 ENHRY and CDR2 SYGVKD. Trimming removed 8 bases from V and 9 bases from J; junction bases left unmatched: 11. This CDR3 is 14 amino acids long. CDR3 sequence reads: CAIGGGDRVLEQFF. CDR3 DNA: TGTGCCATCGGGGGGGGGGACAGGGTACTTGAGCAGTTCTTC.

The genes are TRBV19 and TRBJ2-7; tentatively, D is TRBD2 (6 bases). V was cut by 6 bases and J by 2 bases, with 11 bases left in between. This CDR3 comprises 13 residues. Germline CDR1 LNHDA, CDR2 SQIVND (reference sequence). The CDR3 region has the DNA TGTGCCAGTAGCCCGGGGGTGGCCTACGAGCAGTACTTC. Translation: CASSPGVAYEQYF.